Included here is one TCR beta chain sequence, with context. The antigen remains undetermined. The CDR3 end lies 3 residues beyond the end of the read and is filled in from the germline J gene. The data are from a study of T cells in women clearing cervical HPV infection. Study overall: Controls were women whose single incident HPV16 infection cleared within 12 months without precancer or cancer. Blood came at first lesion visit for cases, post-clearance for controls. Case blood was drawn a median roughly 160 days after lesion detection. Study-level results: Cases carried less TRBV6-7 than controls: roughly 0.11% versus 0.16%.

TCRdb's table, derived via immunoSEQ multiplex PCR, lists solely in-frame clones and lacks some. The sample data list 31,000 or so clones. Germline V gene data show CDR1 as MNHEY and CDR2 as SVGEGT. This CDR3 has 13 residues. This TCR was sampled from a woman between 18 and 75 years old with a cervical HPV16 infection that either progressed to CIN3+ or cleared (not recorded which). The chain recombines TRBV6-2 or TRBV6-3 with TRBJ1-2, with D tentatively TRBD1 (5 bases). Sequenced: blood buffy coat. Partial CDR3 DNA: TGTGCCAGCACGGCGGGGGAGACCTACGAC. This gives the protein CASTAGETYD. The full CDR3 protein is CASTAGETYDYTF.